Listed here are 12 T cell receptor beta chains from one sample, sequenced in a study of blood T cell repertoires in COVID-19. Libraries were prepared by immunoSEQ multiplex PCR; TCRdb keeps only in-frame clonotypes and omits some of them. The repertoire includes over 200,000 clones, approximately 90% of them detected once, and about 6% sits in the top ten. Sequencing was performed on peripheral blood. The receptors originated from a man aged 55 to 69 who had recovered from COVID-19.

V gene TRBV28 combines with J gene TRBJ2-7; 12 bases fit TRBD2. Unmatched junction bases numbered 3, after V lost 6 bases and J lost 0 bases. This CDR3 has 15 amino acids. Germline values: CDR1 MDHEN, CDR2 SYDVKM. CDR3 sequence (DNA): TGTGCCAGCAGCCAACTAGCGGGAGGCTCCTACGAGCAGTACTTC. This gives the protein CASSQLAGGSYEQYF.

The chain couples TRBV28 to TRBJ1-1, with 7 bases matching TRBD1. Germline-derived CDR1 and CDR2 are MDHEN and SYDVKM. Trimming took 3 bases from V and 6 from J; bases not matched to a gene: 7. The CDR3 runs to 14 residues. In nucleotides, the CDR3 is TGTGCCAGCAGTTTCCGGACAGGAGGGGCTGAAGCTTTCTTT. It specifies CASSFRTGGAEAFF.

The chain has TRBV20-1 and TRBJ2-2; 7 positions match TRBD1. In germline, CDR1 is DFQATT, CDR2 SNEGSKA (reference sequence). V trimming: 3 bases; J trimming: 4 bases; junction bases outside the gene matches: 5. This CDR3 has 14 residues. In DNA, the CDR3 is TGCAGTGCTAGTCCGGGACAGATCACCGGGGAGCTGTTTTTT. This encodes CSASPGQITGELFF.

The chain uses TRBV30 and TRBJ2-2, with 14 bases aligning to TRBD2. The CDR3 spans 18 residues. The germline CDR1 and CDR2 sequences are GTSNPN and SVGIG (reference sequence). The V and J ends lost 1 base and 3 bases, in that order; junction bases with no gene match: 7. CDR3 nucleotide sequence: TGTGCCTGGAGTGCCGGACTAGCGGGAGGTTCGTACACCGGGGAGCTGTTTTTT. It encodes CAWSAGLAGGSYTGELFF.

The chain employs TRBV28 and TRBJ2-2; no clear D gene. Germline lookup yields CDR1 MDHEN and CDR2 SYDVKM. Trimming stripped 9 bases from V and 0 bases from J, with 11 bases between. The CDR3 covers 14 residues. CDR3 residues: CASTTSTNTGELFF. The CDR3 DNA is TGTGCCAGTACGACTTCCACGAACACCGGGGAGCTGTTTTTT.

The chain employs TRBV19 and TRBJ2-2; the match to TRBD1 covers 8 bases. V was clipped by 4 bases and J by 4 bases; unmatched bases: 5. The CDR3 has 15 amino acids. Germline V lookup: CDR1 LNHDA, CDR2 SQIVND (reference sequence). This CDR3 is CASSKDRAGTGELFF. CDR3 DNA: TGTGCCAGTAGTAAGGACAGGGCGGGCACCGGGGAGCTGTTTTTT.

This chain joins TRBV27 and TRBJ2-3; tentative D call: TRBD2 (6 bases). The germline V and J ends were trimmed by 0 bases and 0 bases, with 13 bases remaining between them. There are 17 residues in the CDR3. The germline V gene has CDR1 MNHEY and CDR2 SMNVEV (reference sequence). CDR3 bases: TGTGCCAGCAGTTTATCGAACCGAGGGACTAGCACAGATACGCAGTATTTT. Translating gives CASSLSNRGTSTDTQYF.

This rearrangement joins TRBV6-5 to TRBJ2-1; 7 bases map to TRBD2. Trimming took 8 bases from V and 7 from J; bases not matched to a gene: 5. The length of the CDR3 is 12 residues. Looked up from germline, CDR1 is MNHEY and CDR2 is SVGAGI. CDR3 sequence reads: CASGRERNEQFF. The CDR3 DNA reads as TGTGCCAGCGGGCGGGAGCGGAATGAGCAGTTCTTC.

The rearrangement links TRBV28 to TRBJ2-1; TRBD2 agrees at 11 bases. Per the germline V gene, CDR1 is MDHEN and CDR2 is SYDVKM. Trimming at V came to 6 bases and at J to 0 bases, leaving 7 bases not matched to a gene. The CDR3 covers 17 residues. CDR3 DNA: TGTGCCAGCAGGACTTCGACTAGCGGGGCCTCCTACAATGAGCAGTTCTTC. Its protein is CASRTSTSGASYNEQFF.

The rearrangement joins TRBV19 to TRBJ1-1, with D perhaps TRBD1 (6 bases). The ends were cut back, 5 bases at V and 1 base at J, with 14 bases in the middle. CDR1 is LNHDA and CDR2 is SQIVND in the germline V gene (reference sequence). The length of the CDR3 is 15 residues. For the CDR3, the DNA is TGTGCCAGTAGTGCTCGACGACAGGAGAACACTGAAGCTTTCTTT. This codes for CASSARRQENTEAFF.

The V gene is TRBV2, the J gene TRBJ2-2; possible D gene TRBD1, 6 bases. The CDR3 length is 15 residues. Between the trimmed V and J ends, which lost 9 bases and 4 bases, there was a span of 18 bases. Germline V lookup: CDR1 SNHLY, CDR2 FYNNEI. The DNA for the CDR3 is TGTGCCAGTCGGGACATGGGCAGGGGCACCGGGGAGCTGTTTTTT. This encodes CASRDMGRGTGELFF.

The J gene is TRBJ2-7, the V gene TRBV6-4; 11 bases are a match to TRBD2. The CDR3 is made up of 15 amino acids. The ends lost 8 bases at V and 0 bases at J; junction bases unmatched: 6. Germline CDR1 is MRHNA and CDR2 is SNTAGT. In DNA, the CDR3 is TGTGCCAGCGTCGCACTAGCGGGGGTCTCCTACGAGCAGTACTTC. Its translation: CASVALAGVSYEQYF.